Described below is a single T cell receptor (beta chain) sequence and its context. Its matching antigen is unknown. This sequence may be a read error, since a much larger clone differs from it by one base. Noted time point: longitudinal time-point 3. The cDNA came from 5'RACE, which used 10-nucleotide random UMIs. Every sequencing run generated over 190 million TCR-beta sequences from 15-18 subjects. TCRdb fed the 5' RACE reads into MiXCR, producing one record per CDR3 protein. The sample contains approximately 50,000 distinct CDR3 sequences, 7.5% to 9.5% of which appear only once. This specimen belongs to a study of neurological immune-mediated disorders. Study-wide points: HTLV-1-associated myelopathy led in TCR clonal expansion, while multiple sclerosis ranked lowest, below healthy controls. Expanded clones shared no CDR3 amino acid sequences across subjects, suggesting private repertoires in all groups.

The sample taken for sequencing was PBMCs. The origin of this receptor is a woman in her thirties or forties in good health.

CDR3 in DNA: TGTGCCAGCAGTTTAGCCGGGACAGGGAGCACTGAAGCTTTCTTT. Translating it yields CASSLAGTGSTEAFF. The J gene is TRBJ1-1, the V gene TRBV12-3 or TRBV12-4, with 9 bases that match TRBD1. V lost 0 bases, J lost 4 bases, and 3 bases stayed unmatched. The length of the CDR3 is 15 residues.